This T cell receptor beta chain was identified during a study of human T cells and chemical hapten exposure. Whole-study context: Scalp application of diphenylcyclopropenone was performed weekly in patients across the entire roughly 23-week study. DPC 0.01% went on the upper back by patch test, with reading at 6 days. Study observations and caveats: Among expanded TCRs, significantly more large CDR3 similarity clusters formed than among controls. High-frequency TCRs, those above 1 in 1000, stayed the same after DPC sensitization.

V shed 6 bases and J 5 bases; nucleotides not matched to a gene: 6. This CDR3 has 13 amino acids. CDR1 is SGHDN and CDR2 is FVKESK in the germline V gene. TCRdb re-derived calls from the RACE reads in MiXCR, one entry per CDR3 protein. The repertoire holds about 43,000 distinct CDR3 sequences, less than 4% seen once, with 6.7% in the top ten. This clonotype occurred a few times. The antigen remains undetermined. Time point: patch test 2, 6 weeks after DPC sensitization. Treatment noted: therapeutic diphenylcyclopropenone sensitization with weekly scalp DPC. The chain couples TRBV14 to TRBJ1-1, with 7 bases fitting TRBD1. The receptor was isolated from a man aged 35-49 years with alopecia areata. Some clones in this sample may be carry-over from other donors' samples. The material was whole blood, obtained in connection with sensitization to the hapten diphenylcyclopropenone (DPC). DNA for the CDR3: TGTGCCAGCAGTCCCGACAGGGTTACTGAAGCTTTCTTT. Its translation is CASSPDRVTEAFF.